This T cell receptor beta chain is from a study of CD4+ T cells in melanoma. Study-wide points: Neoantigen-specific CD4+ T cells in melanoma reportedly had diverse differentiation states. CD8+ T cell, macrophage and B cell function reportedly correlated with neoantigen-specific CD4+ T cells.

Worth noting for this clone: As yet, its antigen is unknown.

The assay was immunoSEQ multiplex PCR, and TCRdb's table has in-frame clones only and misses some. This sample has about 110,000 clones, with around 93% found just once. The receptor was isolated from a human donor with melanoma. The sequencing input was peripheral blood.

The DNA for the CDR3 is TGCGCCAGCAGCCAAGATTTCTACGATCCCACGCAGTATTTT. This gives the protein CASSQDFYDPTQYF. V is TRBV4-3 and J is TRBJ2-3; D is uncertain. Germline CDR1 LGHNA, CDR2 YSLEER. The CDR3 totals 14 residues. Deletions cut 0 bases from V and 9 bases from J, with 13 bases between.